This is a list of T cell receptor beta chains from one sample in a study of molecular identifiers for immune sequencing clone quantification. TCRdb ran MiXCR on the PCR reads and lists one entry per CDR3 protein. The table records just under 650,000 distinct CDR3 sequences, less than 20% of them present only once. Sequencing was done on a sample of naive CD8+ T cells from blood, with Jurkat cell RNA spiked in. The source of these receptors is a human donor in good health. Some libraries in this study had Jurkat cell RNA spiked in. CDR3s include the opening cysteine and the closing phenylalanine or tryptophan. A D gene is named only where the DNA matches it firmly. Expanded clones get a size class; other rows say once, few or many, or leave the size out.

TRBJ2-1,TRBD1,many,TRBV4-1,TGCGCCAGCAGCCAAGTCCAAGTCGGGACAGGGGCTAATGAGCAGTTCTTC,CASSQVQVGTGANEQFF
TRBJ1-5,NA,few,TRBV3-1,TGTGCCAGCAGCCAAGAAGCAGGGCGGAAGCCCCAGCATTTT,CASSQEAGRKPQHF
TRBJ2-7,NA,few,TRBV30,TGTGCCTGTCGGGGGATGGGGCTCTCCTACGAGCAGTACTTC,CACRGMGLSYEQYF
TRBJ1-2,NA,few,TRBV20-1,TGCAGTGCCCCCCCGGGGGGGCGGGCTGGCTACACCTTC,CSAPPGGRAGYTF
TRBJ2-3,TRBD1,NA,TRBV12-3/TRBV12-4,TGTGCCAGCAGTTTATCAGGGGGTACCACAGATACGCAGTATTTT,CASSLSGGTTDTQYF
TRBJ1-6,NA,NA,TRBV29-1,TGCAGCGAAGGGGCGTCCTATAATTCACCCCTCCACTTT,CSEGASYNSPLHF
TRBJ2-3,NA,NA,TRBV5-3,TGTGCCAGCAGCTTCCCCGGGGTAGGCGCAGATACGCAGTATTTT,CASSFPGVGADTQYF
TRBJ2-3,TRBD2,many,TRBV6-5,TGTGCCAGCAGTTACTCGAGTCTAGCGGGGGGCACAGATACGCAGTATTTT,CASSYSSLAGGTDTQYF
TRBJ2-7,NA,many,TRBV20-1,TGCAGCTCCACCCCTGGGATGTCCAGTTCCGAGCAGTACTTC,CSSTPGMSSSEQYF
TRBJ2-1,NA,NA,TRBV27,TGTGCCAGCAGTTTATTAGGCCCGACCGATTACAATGAGCAGTTCTTC,CASSLLGPTDYNEQFF
TRBJ2-7,NA,many,TRBV20-1,TGCAGTGCTAGAGCAGGGTTGGACTACGAGCAGTACTTC,CSARAGLDYEQYF
TRBJ1-3,NA,few,TRBV7-6,TGTGCCAGCAGCTTGGGGGCAGGGGAAATATCTGGAAACACCATATATTTT,CASSLGAGEISGNTIYF
TRBJ2-7,NA,many,TRBV10-2,TGCGCCAGCACTGGGCCCAGCACCTACGAGCAGTACTTC,CASTGPSTYEQYF
TRBJ2-3,TRBD2,many,TRBV5-1,TGCGCCAGCAGCTTGGTGGCGAGCGGGGCAGATACGCAGTATTTT,CASSLVASGADTQYF
TRBJ2-1,TRBD2,NA,TRBV28,TGTGCCAGCAGTCGCTGGACTAGCGGCCACTTGGATGAGCAGTTCTTC,CASSRWTSGHLDEQFF
TRBJ2-7,TRBD1,many,TRBV13,TGTGCCAGCACCTTGTCTTCAGGGGGCGGCTACGAGCAGTACTTC,CASTLSSGGGYEQYF
TRBJ2-3,NA,NA,TRBV20-1,TGCAGTGCTAGACCCGGGGGCGAAACAGATACGCAGTATTTT,CSARPGGETDTQYF
TRBJ2-7,NA,many,TRBV21-1,TGTGCCAGCCCCCACTCGGAGTACTTC,CASPHSEYF
TRBJ2-5,TRBD1,many,TRBV2,TGTGCCAGCCGGCTGGGACAGGGGGTGGTAGAGACCCAGTACTTC,CASRLGQGVVETQYF
TRBJ2-7,NA,many,TRBV6-6,TGTGCCAGCAGTTACGGGGAAGGTACCTCCTACGAGCAGTACTTC,CASSYGEGTSYEQYF
TRBJ2-4,NA,many,TRBV6-1,TGTGCCAGCAGGGGCAAAAACATTCAGTACTTC,CASRGKNIQYF
TRBJ1-1,NA,many,TRBV7-9,TGTGCCAGCAGCTCGGGGGGGGCGGGAGCTTTCTTT,CASSSGGAGAFF
TRBJ2-5,TRBD2,NA,TRBV7-9,TGTGCCAGCAGCCAGAGCGGGAGGGCCCAGTACTTC,CASSQSGRAQYF
TRBJ1-2,NA,many,TRBV12-3/TRBV12-4,TGTGCCACCGAATCCCTCTCTGGCTACACCTTC,CATESLSGYTF
TRBJ1-1,TRBD1,many,TRBV4-3,TGCGCCAGCAGCCAAGATGCCAGGGGGGGCTTCTTGACTGAAGCTTTCTTT,CASSQDARGGFLTEAFF
TRBJ2-5,TRBD2,many,TRBV6-5,TGTGCCAGCGTGCCTAGCGGGGGGAACCAAGAGACCCAGTACTTC,CASVPSGGNQETQYF
TRBJ1-1,NA,few,TRBV28,TGTGCCAGCACAAGGGGGGAAGCTTTCTTT,CASTRGEAFF
TRBJ2-7,NA,NA,TRBV28,TGTGCCAGCATGGTGGGAAGCTCCTACGAGCAGTACTTC,CASMVGSSYEQYF
TRBJ2-1,NA,NA,TRBV24-1,TGTGCCACCAGTGATCCCACCGGGACGTCTCTATATGAGCAGTTCTTC,CATSDPTGTSLYEQFF
TRBJ2-5,NA,NA,TRBV4-3,TGCGCCTGCAGCCAAGAACTAGTGGGTTTCAGTGTAGAGACCCAGTACTTC,CACSQELVGFSVETQYF
TRBJ2-2,TRBD1,many,TRBV29-1,TGCAGCGTTGAGGGACAGCAGAACACCGGGGAGCTGTTTTTT,CSVEGQQNTGELFF
TRBJ2-7,NA,few,TRBV6-2/TRBV6-3,TGTGCCAGCAGTTACTCTTCGAGGAGGGCCTACGAGCAGTACTTC,CASSYSSRRAYEQYF
TRBJ2-7,TRBD2,NA,TRBV9,TGTGCCAGCAGCGTAACCGGGGGAGGGCGCTCCTACGAGCAGTACTTC,CASSVTGGGRSYEQYF
TRBJ2-5,TRBD2,many,TRBV7-9,TGTGCCAGCAGCCAGGGACTAGCGGGAGCAGAGACCCAGTACTTC,CASSQGLAGAETQYF
TRBJ2-6,NA,many,TRBV4-3,TGCGCCAGCAGCCAACAGCTGAGCTCTGGGGCCAACGTCCTGACTTTC,CASSQQLSSGANVLTF
TRBJ2-3,TRBD1,NA,TRBV27,TGTGCCAGCAGTTTAGTTGCGGAGGAACGGACAGGGTGGACAGATACGCAGTATTTT,CASSLVAEERTGWTDTQYF
TRBJ1-1,NA,many,TRBV7-9,TGTGCCAGCACCAAGGCCCCAGGGGCGGGCACTGAAGCTTTCTTT,CASTKAPGAGTEAFF
TRBJ2-7,TRBD1,NA,TRBV5-4,TGTGCCAGCAGCTACGGGTTGGACAGGGTTTACGAGCAGTACTTC,CASSYGLDRVYEQYF
TRBJ1-5,NA,many,TRBV29-1,TGCAGCGTAGTCGACAGCTACAATCAGCCCCAGCATTTT,CSVVDSYNQPQHF
TRBJ2-1,TRBD2,NA,TRBV30,TGTGCCTGGACTCTGGGAGGGCTCTCCTACAATGAGCAGTTCTTC,CAWTLGGLSYNEQFF
TRBJ2-3,TRBD2,many,TRBV7-9,TGTGCCAGCAGCTCCACGAGGGTTAGCGGGGGGACCACAGATACGCAGTATTTT,CASSSTRVSGGTTDTQYF
TRBJ1-1,NA,NA,TRBV27,TGTGCCAGCAGTTTATCACCAGGGCCGAACACTGAAGCTTTCTTT,CASSLSPGPNTEAFF
TRBJ2-7,NA,many,TRBV4-3,TGCGCCAGCAGCCAAAGTTCAGGGGCCCGGAGCTCCTACGAGCAGTACTTC,CASSQSSGARSSYEQYF
TRBJ2-3,TRBD1,many,TRBV5-5,TGTGCCAGCAGCCTACAGACAGGGGGTGGCACAGATACGCAGTATTTT,CASSLQTGGGTDTQYF
TRBJ1-5,NA,many,TRBV7-9,TGTGCCAGCAGCTTAGCCGATCAGCCCCAGCATTTT,CASSLADQPQHF
TRBJ2-7,NA,NA,TRBV7-2,TGTGCCAGCAGCCTCAGCACCGGGCCGGATCCCTACGAGCAGTACTTC,CASSLSTGPDPYEQYF